The entry below describes one T cell receptor beta chain. These data belong to a study of blood T cell repertoires in COVID-19. Per germline, CDR1 SGHAT and CDR2 FQNNGV. The CDR3 totals 16 residues. V dropped 6 bases and J dropped 6; count of bases not matched to a gene: 11. Using immunoSEQ multiplex PCR, the repertoire was profiled, and TCRdb retains in-frame clones only, with some absent. The table shows under 200,000 clones, with about 93% occurring only once. The V and J genes are TRBV11-2 and TRBJ2-3, with 11 positions matching TRBD2. This TCR was sampled from a man aged 45 to 65 with acute or convalescent COVID-19. Sequencing used peripheral blood. The CDR3 DNA is TGTGCCAGCAGGCTCTCACTAGCGGGAGTTGGTGATACGCAGTATTTT. Translation: CASRLSLAGVGDTQYF.